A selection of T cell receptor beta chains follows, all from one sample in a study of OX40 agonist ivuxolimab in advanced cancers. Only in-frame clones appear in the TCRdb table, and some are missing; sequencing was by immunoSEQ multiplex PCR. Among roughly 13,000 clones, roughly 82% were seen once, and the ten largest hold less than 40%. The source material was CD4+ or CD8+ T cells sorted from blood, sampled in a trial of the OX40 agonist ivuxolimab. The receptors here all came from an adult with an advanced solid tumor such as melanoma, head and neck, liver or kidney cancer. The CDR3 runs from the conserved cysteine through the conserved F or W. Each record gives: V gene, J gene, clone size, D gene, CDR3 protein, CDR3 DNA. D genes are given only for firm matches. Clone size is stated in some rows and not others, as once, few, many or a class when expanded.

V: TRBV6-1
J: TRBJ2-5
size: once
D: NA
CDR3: CASSGWGLAEETQYF
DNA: TGTGCCAGCAGTGGGTGGGGGTTAGCGGAAGAGACCCAGTACTTC

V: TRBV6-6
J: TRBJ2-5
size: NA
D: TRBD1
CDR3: CASSYETGGLRETQYF
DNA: TGTGCCAGCAGTTACGAGACAGGGGGCCTCAGGGAGACCCAGTACTTC

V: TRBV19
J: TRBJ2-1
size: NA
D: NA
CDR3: CASNSDPRTSYNEQFF
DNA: TGTGCCAGTAATTCCGACCCACGAACGTCCTACAATGAGCAGTTCTTC

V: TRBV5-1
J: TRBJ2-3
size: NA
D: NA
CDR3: CASSLSGADTQYF
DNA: TGCGCCAGCAGCTTGTCAGGGGCAGATACGCAGTATTTT

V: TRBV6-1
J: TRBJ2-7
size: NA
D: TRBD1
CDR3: CASSETGVGTYEQYF
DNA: TGTGCCAGCAGTGAAACAGGGGTGGGAACCTACGAGCAGTACTTC

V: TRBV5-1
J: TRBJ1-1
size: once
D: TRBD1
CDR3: CASSPGQGMEEAFF
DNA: TGCGCCAGCAGCCCGGGACAGGGTATGGAAGAAGCTTTCTTT

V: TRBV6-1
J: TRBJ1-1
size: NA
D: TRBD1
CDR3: CASSEGGQMYTEAFF
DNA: TGTGCCAGCAGTGAAGGGGGACAGATGTACACTGAAGCTTTCTTT

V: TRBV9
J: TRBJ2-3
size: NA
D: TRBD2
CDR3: CASSAPGLPDTQYF
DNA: TGTGCCAGCAGCGCCCCGGGACTACCAGATACGCAGTATTTT

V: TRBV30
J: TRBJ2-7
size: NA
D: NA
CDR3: CAWSEYGVEQYF
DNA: TGTGCCTGGAGTGAGTATGGGGTGGAGCAGTACTTC

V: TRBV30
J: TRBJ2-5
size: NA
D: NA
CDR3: CAWSVLRETQYF
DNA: TGTGCCTGGAGTGTACTTCGAGAGACCCAGTACTTC

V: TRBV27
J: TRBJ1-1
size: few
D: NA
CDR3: CASSWWKNTEAFF
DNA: TGTGCCAGCAGTTGGTGGAAGAACACTGAAGCTTTCTTT

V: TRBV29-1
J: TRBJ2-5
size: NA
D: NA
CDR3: CSVGGERDEETQYF
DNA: TGCAGCGTGGGCGGTGAAAGGGATGAGGAGACCCAGTACTTC

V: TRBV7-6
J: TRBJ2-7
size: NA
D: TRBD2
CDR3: CASSPRGGFVEEQYF
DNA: TGTGCCAGCAGCCCACGCGGGGGATTTGTGGAAGAGCAGTACTTC

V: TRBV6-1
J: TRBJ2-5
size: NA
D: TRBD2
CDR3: CASNMGLAGIETQYF
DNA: TGTGCCAGCAATATGGGACTAGCGGGAATTGAGACCCAGTACTTC

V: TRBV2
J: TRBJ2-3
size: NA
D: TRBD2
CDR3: CASSGVEGLAGPKDTQYF
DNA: TGTGCCAGCAGTGGGGTTGAAGGGCTAGCGGGACCCAAAGATACGCAGTATTTT

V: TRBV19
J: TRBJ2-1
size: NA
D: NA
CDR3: CASSSWMGDYNEQFF
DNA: TGTGCCAGTAGTTCCTGGATGGGGGACTACAATGAGCAGTTCTTC

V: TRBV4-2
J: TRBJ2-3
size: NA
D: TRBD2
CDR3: CASSRPRLAGGPTDSTDTQYF
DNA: TGTGCCAGCAGCCGCCCTCGACTAGCGGGAGGGCCTACGGATAGCACAGATACGCAGTATTTT